This T cell receptor beta chain was captured in a study of cytomegalovirus exposure and HLA in healthy donors. Whole-study findings and limits: The study flagged 150 to 200 TCR beta chains as cytomegalovirus-associated. For most TCR beta V segments, an earlier analysis put the productive rate at about 90% or about 30% of the time.

Amplification used 60 Vbeta primers and 13 Jbeta primers. The assay was immunoSEQ multiplex PCR, and TCRdb's table has in-frame clones only and misses some. Counted here are 90,000 to 120,000 clones, around 85% occurring once; the ten biggest clones make up 2% to 2.5%. Each of the donors was a healthy bone marrow donor. This CDR3 spans 15 amino acids. V lost 0 bases and J 5 bases, leaving 13 bases between the germline ends. In germline, CDR1 is SEHNR, CDR2 FQNEAQ (reference sequence). In the case of this clone: Its antigen is unidentified.

This clonotype was sampled from a man aged 30 to 45 in good health and CMV-seronegative. The rearrangement joins TRBV7-9 to TRBJ2-5, with D possibly matching TRBD2 (5 bases). Material: PBMCs. The CDR3: CASSLAQRIGETQYF. CDR3 DNA: TGTGCCAGCAGCTTAGCGCAGCGGATTGGGGAGACCCAGTACTTC. Filled out from reference TRBV7-9 and TRBJ2-5, the complete variable domain reads DTGVSQNPRHKITKRGQNVTFRCDPISEHNRLYWYRQTLGQGPEFLTYFQNEAQLEKSRLLSDRFSAERPKGSFSTLEIQRTEQGDSAMYLCASSLAQRIGETQYFGPGTRLLVL.